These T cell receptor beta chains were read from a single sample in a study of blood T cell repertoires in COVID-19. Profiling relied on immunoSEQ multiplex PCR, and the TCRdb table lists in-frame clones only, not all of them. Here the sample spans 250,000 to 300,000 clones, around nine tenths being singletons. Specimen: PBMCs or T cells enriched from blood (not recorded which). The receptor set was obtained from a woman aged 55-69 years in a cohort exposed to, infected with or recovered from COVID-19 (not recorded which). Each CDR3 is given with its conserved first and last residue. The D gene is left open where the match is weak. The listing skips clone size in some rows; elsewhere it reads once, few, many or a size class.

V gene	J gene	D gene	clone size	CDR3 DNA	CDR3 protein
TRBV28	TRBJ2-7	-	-	TGTGCCAGCAGTTCCGGTCAGGCAGTTCACTACGAGCAGTACTTC	CASSSGQAVHYEQYF
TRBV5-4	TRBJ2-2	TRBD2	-	TGTGCCAGCAGCGGTGGAGGGCTAGCGGGGAACACCGGGGAGCTGTTTTTT	CASSGGGLAGNTGELFF
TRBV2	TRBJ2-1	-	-	TGTGCCAGCAGTGAGCAAGAGAGCTCCTACAATGAGCAGTTCTTC	CASSEQESSYNEQFF
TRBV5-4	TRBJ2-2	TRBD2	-	TGTGCCAGCAGCTTGATAGGTAGCGGGAGGGCCGGGGAGCTGTTTTTT	CASSLIGSGRAGELFF
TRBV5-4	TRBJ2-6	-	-	TGTGCCAGCAGCTTGGGAGGCTCTGGGGCCAACGTCCTGACTTTC	CASSLGGSGANVLTF
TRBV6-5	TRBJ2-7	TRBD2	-	TGTGCCAGCAGCTCAAGCGGGAGAGTCTCCTACGAGCAGTACTTC	CASSSSGRVSYEQYF
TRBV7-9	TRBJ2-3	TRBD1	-	TGTGCCAGCAGCTTCGGACAGGGCGCAGATACGCAGTATTTT	CASSFGQGADTQYF
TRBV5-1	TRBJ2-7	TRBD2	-	TGCGCCAGCAGCTCCCTAGCGGGAGGGCCCGACGAGCAGTACTTC	CASSSLAGGPDEQYF
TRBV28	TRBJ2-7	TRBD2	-	TGTGCCAGCAGTTTAACACTAGCGGGGGACTACGAGCAGTACTTC	CASSLTLAGDYEQYF
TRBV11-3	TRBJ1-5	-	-	TGTGCCAGCAGCTTAATAACTCAGGCAGGGGATAATCAGCCCCAGCATTTT	CASSLITQAGDNQPQHF
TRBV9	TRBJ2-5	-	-	TGTGCCAGCAGCGTAGAAGTGGGGGGAGCCCAGGAGACCCAGTACTTC	CASSVEVGGAQETQYF
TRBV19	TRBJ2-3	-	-	TGTGCCAGTAGTAGCGGTCTAAGCGCTAGCACAGATACGCAGTATTTT	CASSSGLSASTDTQYF
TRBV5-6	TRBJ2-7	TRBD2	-	TGTGCCAGCACCACCGGGACTAGCGGTAAGCAGTACTTC	CASTTGTSGKQYF
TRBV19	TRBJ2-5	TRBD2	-	TGTGCCAGTAGTATGACGGGGGGAGAGACCCAGTACTTC	CASSMTGGETQYF
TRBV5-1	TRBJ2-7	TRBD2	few	TGCGCCAGCAGCCCCATAGCGGGAGTGTCCTACGAGCAGTACTTC	CASSPIAGVSYEQYF
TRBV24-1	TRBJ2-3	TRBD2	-	TGTGCCACCAGTGACCTCGGGACTAGTGGGGATACGCAGTATTTT	CATSDLGTSGDTQYF
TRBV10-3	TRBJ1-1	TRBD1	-	TGTGCCATCAGTGAGCCAGGCTGGCCAGGGGGAGGTCTGTACACTGAAGCTTTCTTT	CAISEPGWPGGGLYTEAFF
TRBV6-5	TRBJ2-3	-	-	TGTGCCAGCAGTTACCCGGATACGCAGTATTTT	CASSYPDTQYF
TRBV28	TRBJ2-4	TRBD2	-	TGTGCCAGCGGTAAACGAGCGGGAGGGCTAGCCAAAAACATTCAGTACTTC	CASGKRAGGLAKNIQYF
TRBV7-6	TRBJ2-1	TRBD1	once	TGTGCCAGCAGCCGACAGGGGACCTCCTACAATGAGCAGTTCTTC	CASSRQGTSYNEQFF
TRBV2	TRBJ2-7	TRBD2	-	TGTGCCAGCAGTGAATCACTAGCGGGGTACGAGCAGTACTTC	CASSESLAGYEQYF
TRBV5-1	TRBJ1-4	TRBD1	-	TGCGCCAGCAAGAATGGGGACAGGGTTGGTGAAAAACTGTTTTTT	CASKNGDRVGEKLFF
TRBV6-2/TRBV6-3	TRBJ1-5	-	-	TGTGCCAGCAGTTACATCGGCCCCGGCGGTCAGCCCCAGCATTTT	CASSYIGPGGQPQHF
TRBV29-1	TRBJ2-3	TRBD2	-	TGCAGCGTTCGGACTAGCTTTTTAGGCACGCAGTATTTT	CSVRTSFLGTQYF
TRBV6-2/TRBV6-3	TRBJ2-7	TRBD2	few	TGTGCCAGCAGTTCCCCACCGGGGCTAGCGGGGGGCTACGAGCAGTACTTC	CASSSPPGLAGGYEQYF
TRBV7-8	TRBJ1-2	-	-	TGTGCCAGCAGCCTAAAATCTAACTATGGCTACACCTTC	CASSLKSNYGYTF
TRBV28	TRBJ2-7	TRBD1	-	TGTGCCAGCAGTTTCGGGGGACAGGGGGGCCACGAGCAGTACTTC	CASSFGGQGGHEQYF
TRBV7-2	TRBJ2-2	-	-	TGTGCCAGCAGCTTAAAGGCGGGATCGGGCGGGGAGCTGTTTTTT	CASSLKAGSGGELFF
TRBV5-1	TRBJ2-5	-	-	TGCGCCAGCAGCTTGGGAGAGGGCCTGACAGAGACCCAGTACTTC	CASSLGEGLTETQYF
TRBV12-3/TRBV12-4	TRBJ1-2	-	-	TGTGCCAGCAGCCCCGACAGCAACTATGGCTACACCTTC	CASSPDSNYGYTF
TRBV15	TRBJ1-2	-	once	TGTGCCACCAGCAGAGATCCGATGGGCAGGGGACATGGCTACACCTTC	CATSRDPMGRGHGYTF
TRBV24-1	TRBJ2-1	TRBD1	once	TGTGCCACCAGTGAACCCGGACAGGGTCCCAATGAGCAGTTCTTC	CATSEPGQGPNEQFF
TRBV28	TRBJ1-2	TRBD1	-	TGTGCCAGCAGTTTGACAGGGGTGCTTAACTATGGCTACACCTTC	CASSLTGVLNYGYTF
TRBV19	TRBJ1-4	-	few	TGTGCCAGTAGTCCGTCCGGGGGTGCTAATGAAAAACTGTTTTTT	CASSPSGGANEKLFF